This paragraph covers one TCR beta chain sequence. The CDR3 totals 14 residues. Germline V gene lookup returns CDR1 SGHRS and CDR2 YFSETQ. With V trimmed by 3 bases and J by 5 bases, 2 bases remained unmatched. This record belongs to a study of control samples from healthy donors and cancer patients. Data came from immunoSEQ multiplex PCR; TCRdb stores just in-frame clones and leaves some out. Here the sample spans some 410,000 clones, over 75% being singletons. Sequencing used PBMCs. This sequence was found in a man aged 35-49 years with head and neck cancer. V is TRBV5-1 and J is TRBJ2-3; 11 positions match TRBD2. The CDR3 sequence is CASSYSGGEDTQYF. The CDR3 region has the DNA TGCGCCAGCAGCTATAGCGGGGGGGAAGATACGCAGTATTTT.